Shown below are 19 T cell receptor beta chains from a single sample sequenced in a study of cytomegalovirus exposure and HLA in healthy donors (dated by TCRdb to between 2016 and 2019). The library was prepared using the immunoSEQ multiplex PCR assay. The multiplex PCR relied on a mix of 60 forward primers for TCR Vbeta segments and 13 reverse primers for TCR Jbeta segments. Imported from immuneACCESS, the table was reduced by TCRdb to in-frame sequences with V and J called. These copies leave out some clones; in studies compared against another copy, an unresolved V gene accounts for under half, and the cause of the remainder is not known. The sample includes 100,000 to 150,000 clones, with around 73% observed a single time. The ten top clones hold about 4.5% of the sample. The sample comprised PBMCs. Source of these receptors: a man in his sixties in good health and CMV-seropositive.

V is TRBV7-2 and J is TRBJ2-4, with 10 bases that match TRBD2. The CDR3 length is 17 residues. CDR1 and CDR2 from the germline V gene are SGHTA and FQGNSA. V was clipped by 1 base and J by 4 bases; unmatched bases: 7. The CDR3 protein is CASSLGGLAGGKNIQYF. CDR3 nucleotides: TGTGCCAGCAGCTTAGGGGGCTTAGCGGGGGGAAAAAACATTCAGTACTTC.

CDR3 loop: CASTRQGLNTGELFF. CDR3 DNA: TGCGCCAGCACGAGACAGGGCCTGAACACCGGGGAGCTGTTTTTT. The chain joins TRBV5-1 to TRBJ2-2; 7 bases match TRBD1. The V gene's germline CDR1 is SGHRS and CDR2 YFSETQ. The CDR3 extends over 15 amino acids. Trimming removed 6 bases from V and 1 base from J; junction bases left unmatched: 6.

The V and J genes are TRBV5-4 and TRBJ1-1; 9 bases agree with TRBD1. V lost 2 bases and J lost 4; bases outside the gene matches: 9. The CDR3 length is 16 residues. Germline V CDR1 and CDR2: SGHNT, YYREEE (reference sequence). The CDR3 protein is CASSFFLGTGPTEAFF. In DNA form, the CDR3 reads TGTGCCAGCAGCTTTTTTTTAGGGACAGGGCCCACTGAAGCTTTCTTT.

The CDR3 is CASSLLGGSTEAFF. DNA for the CDR3: TGTGCCAGCAGTCTCTTAGGCGGGAGCACTGAAGCTTTCTTT. This chain joins TRBV6-5 and TRBJ1-1; no clear D gene. Germline-derived CDR1 and CDR2 are MNHEY and SVGAGI. The CDR3 length is 14 residues. V was pared by 5 bases and J by 4 bases, with 14 bases between.

The V and J genes are TRBV30 and TRBJ1-1; D call uncertain. Germline V CDR1 and CDR2: GTSNPN, SVGIG (reference sequence). This CDR3 region has 13 residues. Trimming removed 2 bases from V and 5 bases from J, with 12 bases in between. The CDR3 spells CAWSLDSRTEAFF. The CDR3, as DNA: TGTGCCTGGAGTCTGGACTCTCGAACTGAAGCTTTCTTT.

The chain has TRBV5-1 and TRBJ2-2; 8 nucleotides match TRBD1. Germline V gene data show CDR1 as SGHRS and CDR2 as YFSETQ. The V and J ends lost 0 bases and 4 bases, in that order; junction bases with no gene match: 5. The CDR3 is made up of 16 amino acids. The CDR3 bases are TGCGCCAGCAGCTTGGGTGGACAGGGTACCACCGGGGAGCTGTTTTTT. It encodes CASSLGGQGTTGELFF.

This chain links TRBV4-2 with TRBJ1-1; D unclear. CDR1 and CDR2 (germline): LGHNA, YNFKEQ. Trimming removed 4 bases from V and 1 base from J, with 10 bases in between. The CDR3 contains 14 residues. The CDR3 DNA follows: TGTGCCAGCAGCCCCGATCACTGGAACACTGAAGCTTTCTTT. Protein sequence: CASSPDHWNTEAFF.

This rearrangement joins TRBV10-2 to TRBJ2-7; 9 bases line up with TRBD1. The ends lost 6 bases at V and 6 bases at J; junction bases unmatched: 15. The CDR3 covers 16 residues. Germline values: CDR1 WSHSY, CDR2 SAAADI. CDR3 loop: CASRAFGTGQPGEQYF. DNA of the CDR3: TGCGCCAGCAGAGCCTTCGGGACAGGGCAGCCTGGCGAGCAGTACTTC.

The genes are TRBV6-1 and TRBJ2-7; 8 bases match TRBD1. The CDR3 sequence is 14 residues long. Looked up from germline, CDR1 is MNHNS and CDR2 is SASEGT. V lost 7 bases to trimming and J lost 3 bases; unmatched junction nucleotides: 8. CDR3 nucleotides: TGTGCCAGCAACGTGGACAGGGTCTTCTACGAGCAGTACTTC. This codes for CASNVDRVFYEQYF.

This clone was counted only a few times. This chain links TRBV30 with TRBJ1-5; TRBD1 matches at 9 bases. CDR1 is GTSNPN, CDR2 SVGIG, per germline (reference sequence). CDR3 size: 13 residues. V dropped 5 bases and J dropped 6; count of bases not matched to a gene: 5. CDR3 nucleotide sequence: TGTGCCTGGGGACAGGGGTTCCTTCAGCCCCAGCATTTT. Its protein product is CAWGQGFLQPQHF.

This clone turned up a few times. The gene calls are TRBV19 and TRBJ1-6, with a weak D call TRBD1 (6 bases). Germline V lookup: CDR1 LNHDA, CDR2 SQIVND (reference sequence). This CDR3 spans 13 amino acids. V lost 10 bases and J lost 7, with 14 bases in between. The CDR3 protein is CAKPGHPNSPLHF. DNA for the CDR3: TGTGCCAAACCGGGACACCCGAATTCACCCCTCCACTTT.

The chain links TRBV27 to TRBJ1-1, with 8 positions matching TRBD1. CDR1 is MNHEY and CDR2 is SMNVEV in the germline V gene (reference sequence). The CDR3 sequence is 14 residues long. Germline trimming cut 6 bases from V and 1 base from J; bases unmatched to any gene: 4. The CDR3 region is CASRIQGENTEAFF. Here the CDR3 DNA reads TGTGCCAGCAGGATACAGGGGGAGAACACTGAAGCTTTCTTT.

The chain joins TRBV5-1 to TRBJ1-2; D is uncertain. Deletions cut 0 bases from V and 3 bases from J, with 6 bases between. Per the germline V gene, CDR1 is SGHRS and CDR2 is YFSETQ. This CDR3 is built from 13 residues. CDR3 in amino acids: CASSLVGDYGYTF. The DNA for the CDR3 is TGCGCCAGCAGCTTGGTGGGAGACTATGGCTACACCTTC.

V gene TRBV2 combines with J gene TRBJ2-1; TRBD2 aligns across 14 bases. Germline assignment: CDR1 SNHLY and CDR2 FYNNEI. The CDR3 consists of 15 residues. J lost 8 bases, V lost 8 bases, and 8 bases had no gene match. The CDR3: CASQRLAGGPYEQFF. CDR3 nucleotides: TGTGCCAGCCAGAGACTAGCGGGGGGGCCATATGAGCAGTTCTTC.

The chain has TRBV19 and TRBJ2-6; a weak D match, TRBD2 (6 bases). The V end lost 3 bases, the J end lost 0 bases, and 6 bases lay between the germline ends. The CDR3 sequence is 15 residues long. Germline values: CDR1 LNHDA, CDR2 SQIVND (reference sequence). CDR3 in amino acids: CASSMRGSGANVLTF. The CDR3 DNA sequence: TGTGCCAGTAGTATGCGGGGCTCTGGGGCCAACGTCCTGACTTTC.

The chain employs TRBV28 and TRBJ1-3, with 10 bases matching TRBD1. V dropped 3 bases and J dropped 3; count of bases not matched to a gene: 2. The germline CDR1 and CDR2 sequences are MDHEN and SYDVKM. This CDR3 is 15 amino acids long. This CDR3 reads CASSLTGGFGNTIYF. The CDR3 nucleotides read TGTGCCAGCAGTTTGACAGGGGGCTTTGGAAACACCATATATTTT.

This CDR3 is CSVRRGPDSPLHF. CDR3 in DNA: TGCAGCGTCAGGCGGGGACCGGATTCACCCCTCCACTTT. The J gene is TRBJ1-6, the V gene TRBV29-1; D possibly corresponds to TRBD1 (5 bases). This CDR3 is 13 amino acids long. V lost 6 bases to trimming and J lost 8 bases, with 14 bases between them. Germline V gene data show CDR1 as SQVTM and CDR2 as ANQGSEA. Filled out from reference TRBV29-1 and TRBJ1-6, the complete variable domain reads SAVISQKPSRDICQRGTSLTIQCQVDSQVTMMFWYRQQPGQSLTLIATANQGSEATYESGFVIDKFPISRPNLTFSTLTVSNMSPEDSSIYLCSVRRGPDSPLHFGNGTRLTVT.

The genes are TRBV10-1 and TRBJ1-5; 7 nucleotides match TRBD1. The CDR3 is 14 residues long. Germline CDR1 reads WNHNN; CDR2 reads SYGVQD (reference sequence). V shed 6 bases, J shed 6 bases, and the junction held 8 bases outside the gene matches. CDR3 in amino acids: CASSDGTVGQPQHF. As DNA, the CDR3 is TGCGCCAGCAGCGACGGGACAGTTGGTCAGCCCCAGCATTTT.

In this sample, this clone turned up a few times. The chain has TRBV19 and TRBJ2-6; D remains ambiguous. CDR3 size: 17 residues. The V end was cut by 5 bases, the J end by 1 base, with 15 bases between. In germline, CDR1 is LNHDA, CDR2 SQIVND (reference sequence). In DNA form, the CDR3 reads TGTGCCAGTAGTCACCGACTGCCACCTTCTGGGGCCAACGTCCTGACTTTC. Translated, it gives CASSHRLPPSGANVLTF. Full variable domain (outside the CDR3, taken from reference TRBV19 and TRBJ2-6): DGGITQSPKYLFRKEGQNVTLSCEQNLNHDAMYWYRQDPGQGLRLIYYSQIVNDFQKGDIAEGYSVSREKKESFPLTVTSAQKNPTAFYLCASSHRLPPSGANVLTFGAGSRLTVL.